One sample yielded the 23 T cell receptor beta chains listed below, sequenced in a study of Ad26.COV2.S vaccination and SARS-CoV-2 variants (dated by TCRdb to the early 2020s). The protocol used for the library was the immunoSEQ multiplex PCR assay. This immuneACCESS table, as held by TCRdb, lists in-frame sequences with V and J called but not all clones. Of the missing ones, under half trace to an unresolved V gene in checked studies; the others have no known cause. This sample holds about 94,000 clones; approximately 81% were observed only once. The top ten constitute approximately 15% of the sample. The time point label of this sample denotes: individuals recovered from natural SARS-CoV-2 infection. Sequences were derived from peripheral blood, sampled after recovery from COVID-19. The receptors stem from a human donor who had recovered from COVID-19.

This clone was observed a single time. As DNA, the CDR3 is TGTGCCACCAGCAGAGAGGCAGGGGACTATGGCTACACCTTC. Protein: CATSREAGDYGYTF. J is TRBJ1-2 and V is TRBV15; weak D call: TRBD1 (6 bases). The V end lost 0 bases, the J end lost 3 bases, and 8 bases lay between the germline ends. CDR3 size: 14 residues. Germline CDR1 is LNHNV and CDR2 is YYDKDF (reference sequence).

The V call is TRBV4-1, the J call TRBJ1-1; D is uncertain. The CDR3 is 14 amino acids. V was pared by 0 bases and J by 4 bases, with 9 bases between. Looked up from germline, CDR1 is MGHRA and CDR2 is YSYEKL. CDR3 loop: CASSQDLSGTEAFF. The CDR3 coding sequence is TGCGCCAGCAGCCAAGATCTAAGCGGCACTGAAGCTTTCTTT.

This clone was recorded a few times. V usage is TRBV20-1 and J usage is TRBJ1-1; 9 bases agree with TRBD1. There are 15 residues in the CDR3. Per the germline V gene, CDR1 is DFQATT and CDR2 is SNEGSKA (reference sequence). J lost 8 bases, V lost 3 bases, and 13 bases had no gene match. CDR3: CSASSIGQGRGEAFF. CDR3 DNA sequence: TGCAGTGCTAGTAGTATTGGACAGGGGCGCGGGGAAGCTTTCTTT.

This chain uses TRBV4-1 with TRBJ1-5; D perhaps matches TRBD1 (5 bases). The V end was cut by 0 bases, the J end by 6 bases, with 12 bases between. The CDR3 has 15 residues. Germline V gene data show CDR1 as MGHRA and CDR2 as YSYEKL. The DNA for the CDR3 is TGCGCCAGCAGCCAAGAGTGGTCAGGGAGTCAGCCCCAGCATTTT. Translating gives CASSQEWSGSQPQHF.

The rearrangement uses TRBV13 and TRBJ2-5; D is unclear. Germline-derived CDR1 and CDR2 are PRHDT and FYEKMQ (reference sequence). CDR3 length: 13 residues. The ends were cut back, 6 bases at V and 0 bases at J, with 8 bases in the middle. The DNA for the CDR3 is TGTGCCAGCAGTCAAACTAACCAAGAGACCCAGTACTTC. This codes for CASSQTNQETQYF.

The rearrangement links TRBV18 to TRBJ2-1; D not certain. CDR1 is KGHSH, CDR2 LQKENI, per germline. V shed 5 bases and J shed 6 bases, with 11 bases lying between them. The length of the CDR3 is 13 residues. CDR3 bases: TGTGCCAGCTCAGCCGACTCTCGCAATGAGCAGTTCTTC. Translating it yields CASSADSRNEQFF.

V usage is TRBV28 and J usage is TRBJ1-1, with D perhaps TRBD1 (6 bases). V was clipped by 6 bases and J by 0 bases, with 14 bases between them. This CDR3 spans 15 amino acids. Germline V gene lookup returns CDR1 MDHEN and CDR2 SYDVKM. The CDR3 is CASRLPDRLNTEAFF. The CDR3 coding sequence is TGTGCCAGCAGGCTACCGGACAGATTGAACACTGAAGCTTTCTTT.

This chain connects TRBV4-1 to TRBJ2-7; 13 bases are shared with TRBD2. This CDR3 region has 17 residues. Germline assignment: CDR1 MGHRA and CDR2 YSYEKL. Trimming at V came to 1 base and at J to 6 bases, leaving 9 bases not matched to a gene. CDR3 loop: CASSQGLAGGVKSEQYF. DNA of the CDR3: TGCGCCAGCAGCCAAGGACTAGCGGGAGGTGTAAAGAGCGAGCAGTACTTC.

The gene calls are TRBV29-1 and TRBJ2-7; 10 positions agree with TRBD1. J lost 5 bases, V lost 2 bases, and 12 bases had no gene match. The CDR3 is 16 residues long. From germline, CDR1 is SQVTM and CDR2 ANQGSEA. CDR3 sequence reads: CSVESLPGQGFDEQYF. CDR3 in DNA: TGCAGCGTTGAATCCCTACCGGGACAGGGGTTCGACGAGCAGTACTTC.

The CDR3 DNA reads as TGTGCCAGCACGTGGCGCAGGGGTGTCAATCAGCCCCAGCATTTT. It codes for CASTWRRGVNQPQHF. J is TRBJ1-5 and V is TRBV2; a possible D gene is TRBD1 (6 bases). V lost 7 bases to trimming and J lost 3 bases, with 16 bases between them. Per germline, CDR1 SNHLY and CDR2 FYNNEI. The CDR3 has 15 amino acids.

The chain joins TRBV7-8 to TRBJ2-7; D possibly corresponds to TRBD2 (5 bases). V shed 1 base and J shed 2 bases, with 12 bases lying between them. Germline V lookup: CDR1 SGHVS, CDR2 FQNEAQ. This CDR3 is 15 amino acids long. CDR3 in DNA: TGTGCCAGCAGCTTAGTCATCGGGGTCCCCTACGAGCAGTACTTC. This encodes CASSLVIGVPYEQYF.

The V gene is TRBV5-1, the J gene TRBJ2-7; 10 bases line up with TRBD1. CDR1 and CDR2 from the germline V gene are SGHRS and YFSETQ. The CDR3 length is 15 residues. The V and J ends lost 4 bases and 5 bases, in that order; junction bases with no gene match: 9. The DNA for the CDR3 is TGCGCCAGCAGCAGGGCTCCGGGACAGGGGAACGAGCAGTACTTC. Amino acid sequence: CASSRAPGQGNEQYF.

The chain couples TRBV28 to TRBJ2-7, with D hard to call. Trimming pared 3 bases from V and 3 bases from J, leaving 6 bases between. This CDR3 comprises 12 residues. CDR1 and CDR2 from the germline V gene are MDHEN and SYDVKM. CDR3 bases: TGTGCCAGCAGTTTTCGACTCTACGAGCAGTACTTC. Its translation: CASSFRLYEQYF.

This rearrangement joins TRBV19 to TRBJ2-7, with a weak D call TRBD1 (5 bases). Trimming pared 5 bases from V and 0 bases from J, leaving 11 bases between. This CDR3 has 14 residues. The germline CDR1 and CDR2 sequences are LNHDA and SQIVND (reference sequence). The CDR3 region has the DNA TGTGCCAGTAGTCAAAGGGGCAACTCCTACGAGCAGTACTTC. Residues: CASSQRGNSYEQYF.

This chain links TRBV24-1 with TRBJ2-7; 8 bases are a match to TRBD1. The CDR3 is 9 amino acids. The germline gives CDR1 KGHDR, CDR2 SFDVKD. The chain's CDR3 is CATGTGTGV. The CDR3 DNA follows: TGTGCCACTGGGACAGGCACGGGGGTA.

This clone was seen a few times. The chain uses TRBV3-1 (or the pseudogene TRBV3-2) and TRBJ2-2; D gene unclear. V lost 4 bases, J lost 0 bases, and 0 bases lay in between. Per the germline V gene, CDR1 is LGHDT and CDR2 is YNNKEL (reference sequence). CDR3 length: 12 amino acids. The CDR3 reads CASSPNTGELFF. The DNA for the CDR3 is TGTGCCAGCAGCCCGAACACCGGGGAGCTGTTTTTT.

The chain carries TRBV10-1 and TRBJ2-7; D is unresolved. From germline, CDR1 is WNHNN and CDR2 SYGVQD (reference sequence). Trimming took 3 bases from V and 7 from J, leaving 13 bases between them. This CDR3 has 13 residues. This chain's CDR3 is CASSDIANREQYF. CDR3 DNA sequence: TGCGCCAGCAGTGATATAGCAAATAGGGAGCAGTACTTC.

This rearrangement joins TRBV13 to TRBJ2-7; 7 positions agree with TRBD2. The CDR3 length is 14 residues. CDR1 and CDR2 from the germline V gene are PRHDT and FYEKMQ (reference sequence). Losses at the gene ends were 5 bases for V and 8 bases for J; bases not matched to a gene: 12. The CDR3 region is CASSTHDGGIKQYF. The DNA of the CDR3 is TGTGCCAGCAGCACGCACGACGGGGGGATCAAGCAGTACTTC. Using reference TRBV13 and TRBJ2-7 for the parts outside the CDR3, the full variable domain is AAGVIQSPRHLIKEKRETATLKCYPIPRHDTVYWYQQGPGQDPQFLISFYEKMQSDKGSIPDRFSAQQFSDYHSELNMSSLELGDSALYFCASSTHDGGIKQYFGPGTRLTVT.

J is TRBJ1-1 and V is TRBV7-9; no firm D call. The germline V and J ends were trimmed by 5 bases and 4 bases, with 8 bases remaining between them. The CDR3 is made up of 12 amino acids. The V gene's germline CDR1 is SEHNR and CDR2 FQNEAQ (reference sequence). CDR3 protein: CASSGISTEAFF. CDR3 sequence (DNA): TGTGCCAGCAGCGGGATTAGCACTGAAGCTTTCTTT.

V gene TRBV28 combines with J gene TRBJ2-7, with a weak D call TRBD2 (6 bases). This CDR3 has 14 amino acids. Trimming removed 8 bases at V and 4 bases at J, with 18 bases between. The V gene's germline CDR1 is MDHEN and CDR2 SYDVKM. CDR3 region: CASRNTGEMYEQYF. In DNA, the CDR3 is TGTGCCAGCCGCAACACGGGGGAGATGTACGAGCAGTACTTC.

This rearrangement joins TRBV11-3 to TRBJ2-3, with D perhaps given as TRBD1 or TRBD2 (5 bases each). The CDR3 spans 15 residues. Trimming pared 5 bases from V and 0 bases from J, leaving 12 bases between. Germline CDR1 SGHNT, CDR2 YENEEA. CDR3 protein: CASSARDASTDTQYF. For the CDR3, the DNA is TGTGCCAGCAGCGCCCGGGACGCAAGCACAGATACGCAGTATTTT.

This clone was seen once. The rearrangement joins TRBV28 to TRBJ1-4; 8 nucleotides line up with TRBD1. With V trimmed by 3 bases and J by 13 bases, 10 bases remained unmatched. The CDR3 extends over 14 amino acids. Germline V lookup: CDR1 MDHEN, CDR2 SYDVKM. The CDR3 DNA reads TGTGCCAGCAGTTTCGGGACAGGCCCTGCGGGACTGTTTTTT. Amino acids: CASSFGTGPAGLFF.

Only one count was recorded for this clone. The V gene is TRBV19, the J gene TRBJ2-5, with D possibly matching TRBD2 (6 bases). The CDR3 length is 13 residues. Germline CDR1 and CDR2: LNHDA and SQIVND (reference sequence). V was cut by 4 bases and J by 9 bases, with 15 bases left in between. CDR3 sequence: CASSTRRGGAQYF. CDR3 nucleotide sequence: TGTGCCAGTAGTACCCGACGGGGCGGGGCCCAGTACTTC.